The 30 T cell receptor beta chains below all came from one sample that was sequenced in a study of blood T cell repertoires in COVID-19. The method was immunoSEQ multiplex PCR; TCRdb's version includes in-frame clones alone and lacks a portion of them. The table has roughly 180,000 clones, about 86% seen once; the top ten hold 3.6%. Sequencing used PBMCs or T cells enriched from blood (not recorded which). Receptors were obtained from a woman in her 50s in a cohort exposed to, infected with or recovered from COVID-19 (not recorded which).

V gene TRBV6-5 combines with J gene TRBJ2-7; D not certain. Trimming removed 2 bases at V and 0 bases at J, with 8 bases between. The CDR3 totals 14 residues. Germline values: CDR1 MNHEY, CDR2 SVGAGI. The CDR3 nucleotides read TGTGCCAGCAGTTACCGACTCCCCTCCTACGAGCAGTACTTC. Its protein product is CASSYRLPSYEQYF.

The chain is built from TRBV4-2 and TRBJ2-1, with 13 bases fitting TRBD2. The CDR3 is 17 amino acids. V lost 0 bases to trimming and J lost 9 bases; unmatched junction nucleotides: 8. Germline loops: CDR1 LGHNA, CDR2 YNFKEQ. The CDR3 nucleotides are TGTGCCAGCAGCCAAGATACTAGCGGGGGGGCCACGACTGAGCAGTTCTTC. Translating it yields CASSQDTSGGATTEQFF.

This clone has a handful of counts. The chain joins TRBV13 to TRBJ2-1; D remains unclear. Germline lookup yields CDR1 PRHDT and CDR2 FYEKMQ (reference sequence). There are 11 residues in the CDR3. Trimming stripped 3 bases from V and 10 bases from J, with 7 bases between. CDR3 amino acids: CASSFGQEQFF. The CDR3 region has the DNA TGTGCCAGCAGCTTTGGTCAGGAGCAGTTCTTC.

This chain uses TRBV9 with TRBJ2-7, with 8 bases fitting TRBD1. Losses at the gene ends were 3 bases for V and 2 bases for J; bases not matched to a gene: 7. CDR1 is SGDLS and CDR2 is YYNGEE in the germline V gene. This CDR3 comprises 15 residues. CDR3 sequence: CASSADRVGPYEQYF. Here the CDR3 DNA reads TGTGCCAGCAGCGCGGACAGGGTGGGACCCTACGAGCAGTACTTC.

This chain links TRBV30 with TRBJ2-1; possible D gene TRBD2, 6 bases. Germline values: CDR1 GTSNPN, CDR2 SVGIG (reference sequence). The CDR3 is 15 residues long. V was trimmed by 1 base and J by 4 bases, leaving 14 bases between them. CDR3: CAWSGTGTVYNEQFF. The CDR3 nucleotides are TGTGCCTGGAGTGGTACCGGGACTGTTTACAATGAGCAGTTCTTC.

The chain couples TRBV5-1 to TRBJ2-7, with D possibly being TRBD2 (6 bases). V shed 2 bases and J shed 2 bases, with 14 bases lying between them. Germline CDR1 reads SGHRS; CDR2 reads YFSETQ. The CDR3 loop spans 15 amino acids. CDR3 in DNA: TGCGCCAGCAGCTTTTCGGGGGAAGGACCCTACGAGCAGTACTTC. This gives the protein CASSFSGEGPYEQYF.

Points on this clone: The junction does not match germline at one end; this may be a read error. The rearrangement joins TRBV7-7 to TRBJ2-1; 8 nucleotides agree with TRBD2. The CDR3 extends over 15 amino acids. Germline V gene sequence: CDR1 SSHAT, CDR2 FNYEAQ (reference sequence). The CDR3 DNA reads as TGTGCTAGCAGCTTAGTGGAGCGGGGGTACAATGAGCAGTTCTTC. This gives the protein CASSLVERGYNEQFF.

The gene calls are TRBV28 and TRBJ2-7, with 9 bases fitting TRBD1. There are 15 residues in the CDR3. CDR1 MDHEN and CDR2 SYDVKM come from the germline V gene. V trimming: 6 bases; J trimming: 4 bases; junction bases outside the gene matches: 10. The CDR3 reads CASSDPGTGRYEQYF. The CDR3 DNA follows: TGTGCCAGCAGCGATCCCGGGACAGGGCGATACGAGCAGTACTTC.

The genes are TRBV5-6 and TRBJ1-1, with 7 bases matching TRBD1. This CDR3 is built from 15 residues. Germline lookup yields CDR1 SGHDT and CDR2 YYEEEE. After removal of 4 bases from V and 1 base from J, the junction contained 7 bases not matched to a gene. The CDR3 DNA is TGTGCCAGCAGCCCCACGGACAGGAAGAACACTGAAGCTTTCTTT. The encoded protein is CASSPTDRKNTEAFF.

DNA for the CDR3: TGTGCCAGCAGCTTAAGCGGGCACCAAACAGATACGCAGTATTTT. Its protein is CASSLSGHQTDTQYF. The chain links TRBV7-2 to TRBJ2-3; D possibly corresponds to TRBD2 (6 bases). CDR3 length: 15 amino acids. Germline V CDR1 and CDR2: SGHTA, FQGNSA. V lost 2 bases, J lost 3 bases, and 12 bases lay in between.

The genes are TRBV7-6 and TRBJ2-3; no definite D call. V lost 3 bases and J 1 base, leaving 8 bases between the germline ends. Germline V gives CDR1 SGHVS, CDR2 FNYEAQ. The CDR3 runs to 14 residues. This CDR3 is CASSFRVGTDTQYF. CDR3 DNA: TGTGCCAGCAGCTTTCGGGTAGGCACAGATACGCAGTATTTT.

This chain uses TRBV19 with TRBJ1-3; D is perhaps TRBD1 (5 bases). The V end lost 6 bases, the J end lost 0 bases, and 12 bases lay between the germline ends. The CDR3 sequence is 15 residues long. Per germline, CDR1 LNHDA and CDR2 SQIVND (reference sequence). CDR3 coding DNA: TGTGCCAGTAGCCGGGACTCAAGCTCTGGAAACACCATATATTTT. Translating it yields CASSRDSSSGNTIYF. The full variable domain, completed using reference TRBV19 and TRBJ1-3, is DGGITQSPKYLFRKEGQNVTLSCEQNLNHDAMYWYRQDPGQGLRLIYYSQIVNDFQKGDIAEGYSVSREKKESFPLTVTSAQKNPTAFYLCASSRDSSSGNTIYFGEGSWLTVV.

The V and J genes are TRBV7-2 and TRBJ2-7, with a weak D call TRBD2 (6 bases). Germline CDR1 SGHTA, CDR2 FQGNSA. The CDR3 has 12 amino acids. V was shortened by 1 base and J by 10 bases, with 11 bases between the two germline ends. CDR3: CASSLDRTTQYF. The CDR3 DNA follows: TGTGCCAGCAGCTTAGACAGGACTACTCAGTACTTC.

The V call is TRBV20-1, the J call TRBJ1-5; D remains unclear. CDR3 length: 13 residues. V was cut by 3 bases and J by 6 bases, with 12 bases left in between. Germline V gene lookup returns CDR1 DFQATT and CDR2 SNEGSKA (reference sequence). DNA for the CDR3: TGCAGTGCTAGTTCGGGGTCGGGTCAGCCCCAGCATTTT. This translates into CSASSGSGQPQHF.

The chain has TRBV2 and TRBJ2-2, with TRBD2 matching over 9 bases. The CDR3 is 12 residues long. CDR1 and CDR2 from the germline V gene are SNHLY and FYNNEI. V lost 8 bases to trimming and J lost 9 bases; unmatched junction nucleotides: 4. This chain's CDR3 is CASSSGNRELFF. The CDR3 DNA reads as TGTGCCAGCTCTAGCGGGAACAGGGAGCTGTTTTTT.

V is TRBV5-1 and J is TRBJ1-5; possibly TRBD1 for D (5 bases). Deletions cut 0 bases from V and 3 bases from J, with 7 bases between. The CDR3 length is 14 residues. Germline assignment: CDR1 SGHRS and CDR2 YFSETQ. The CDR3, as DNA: TGCGCCAGCAGCTTGGACAGGCCCAATCAGCCCCAGCATTTT. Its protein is CASSLDRPNQPQHF.

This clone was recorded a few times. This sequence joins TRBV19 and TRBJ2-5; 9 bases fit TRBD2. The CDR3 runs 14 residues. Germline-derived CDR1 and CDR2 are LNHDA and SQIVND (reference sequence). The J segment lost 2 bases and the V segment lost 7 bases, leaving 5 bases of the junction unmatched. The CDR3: CASTKTSGQETQYF. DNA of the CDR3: TGTGCCAGTACCAAGACTAGCGGTCAAGAGACCCAGTACTTC.

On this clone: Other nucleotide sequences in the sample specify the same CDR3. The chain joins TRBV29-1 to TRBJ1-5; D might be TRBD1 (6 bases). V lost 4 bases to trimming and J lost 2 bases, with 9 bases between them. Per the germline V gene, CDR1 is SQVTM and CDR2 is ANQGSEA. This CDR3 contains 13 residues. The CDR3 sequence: CSVGGGGNQPQHF. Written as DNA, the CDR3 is TGCAGCGTTGGTGGGGGCGGCAATCAGCCCCAGCATTTT.

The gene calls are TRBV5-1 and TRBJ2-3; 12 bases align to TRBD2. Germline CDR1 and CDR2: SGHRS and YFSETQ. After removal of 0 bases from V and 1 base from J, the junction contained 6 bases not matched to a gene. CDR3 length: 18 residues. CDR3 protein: CASSLAASGRAGTDTQYF. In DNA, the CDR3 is TGCGCCAGCAGCTTGGCGGCTAGCGGGAGGGCCGGCACAGATACGCAGTATTTT.

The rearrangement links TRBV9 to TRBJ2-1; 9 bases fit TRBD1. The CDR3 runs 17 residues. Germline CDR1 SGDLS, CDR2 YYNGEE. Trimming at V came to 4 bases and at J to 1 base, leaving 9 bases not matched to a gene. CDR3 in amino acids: CASSSRDRVLSYNEQFF. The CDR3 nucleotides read TGTGCCAGCAGCTCTCGGGACAGGGTTTTGTCCTACAATGAGCAGTTCTTC.

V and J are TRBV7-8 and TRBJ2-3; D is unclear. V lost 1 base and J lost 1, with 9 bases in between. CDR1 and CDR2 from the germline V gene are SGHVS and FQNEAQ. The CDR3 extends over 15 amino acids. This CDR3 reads CASSLEALGTDTQYF. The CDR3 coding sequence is TGTGCCAGCAGCTTAGAAGCATTGGGCACAGATACGCAGTATTTT.

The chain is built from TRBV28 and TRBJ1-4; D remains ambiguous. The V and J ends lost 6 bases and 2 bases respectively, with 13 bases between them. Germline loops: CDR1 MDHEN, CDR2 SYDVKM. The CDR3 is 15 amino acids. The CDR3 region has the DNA TGTGCCAGCAGCGACTCACAAGTGACTAATGAAAAACTGTTTTTT. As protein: CASSDSQVTNEKLFF.

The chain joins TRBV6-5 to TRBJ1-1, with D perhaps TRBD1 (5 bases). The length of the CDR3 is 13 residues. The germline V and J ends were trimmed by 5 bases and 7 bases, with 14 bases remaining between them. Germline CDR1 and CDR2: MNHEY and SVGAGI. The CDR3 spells CASSSGTAREAFF. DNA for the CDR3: TGTGCCAGCAGTAGCGGGACGGCTCGTGAAGCTTTCTTT.

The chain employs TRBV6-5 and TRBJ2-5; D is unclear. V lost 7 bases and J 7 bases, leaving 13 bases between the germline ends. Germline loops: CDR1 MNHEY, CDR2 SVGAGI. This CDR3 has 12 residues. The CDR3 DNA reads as TGTGCCAGCAAGCTTCAGGTCGGGACCCAGTACTTC. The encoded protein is CASKLQVGTQYF.

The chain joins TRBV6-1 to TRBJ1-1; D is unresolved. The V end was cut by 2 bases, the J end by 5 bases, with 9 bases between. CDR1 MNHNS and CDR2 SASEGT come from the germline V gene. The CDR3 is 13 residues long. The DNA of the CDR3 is TGTGCCAGCAGTGAACCCCCTATTACTGAAGCTTTCTTT. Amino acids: CASSEPPITEAFF.

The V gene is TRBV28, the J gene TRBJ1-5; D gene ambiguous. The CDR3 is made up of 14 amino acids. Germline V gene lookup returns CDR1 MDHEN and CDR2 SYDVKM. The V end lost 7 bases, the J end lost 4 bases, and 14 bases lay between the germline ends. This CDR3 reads CASNLPITNQPQHF. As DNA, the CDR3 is TGTGCCAGCAACCTGCCGATTACAAATCAGCCCCAGCATTTT. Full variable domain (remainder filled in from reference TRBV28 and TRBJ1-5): DVKVTQSSRYLVKRTGEKVFLECVQDMDHENMFWYRQDPGLGLRLIYFSYDVKMKEKGDIPEGYSVSREKKERFSLILESASTNQTSMYLCASNLPITNQPQHFGDGTRLSIL.

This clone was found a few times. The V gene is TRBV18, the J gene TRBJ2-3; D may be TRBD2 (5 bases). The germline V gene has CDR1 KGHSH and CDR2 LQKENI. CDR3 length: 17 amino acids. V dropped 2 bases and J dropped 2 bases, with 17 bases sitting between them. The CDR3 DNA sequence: TGTGCCAGCTCACCATCCGTGACTACAGCTCCCACAGATACGCAGTATTTT. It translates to CASSPSVTTAPTDTQYF.

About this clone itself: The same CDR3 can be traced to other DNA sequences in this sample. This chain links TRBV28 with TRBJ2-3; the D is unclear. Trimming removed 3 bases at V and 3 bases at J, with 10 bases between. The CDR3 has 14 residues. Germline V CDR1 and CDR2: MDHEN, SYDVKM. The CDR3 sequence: CASSFVAGTDTQYF. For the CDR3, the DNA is TGTGCCAGCAGTTTTGTAGCCGGGACAGATACGCAGTATTTT.

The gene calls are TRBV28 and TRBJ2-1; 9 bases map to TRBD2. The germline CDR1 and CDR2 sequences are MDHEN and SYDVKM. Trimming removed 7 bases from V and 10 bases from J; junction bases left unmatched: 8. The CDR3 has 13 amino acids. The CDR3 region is CASTASGAREQFF. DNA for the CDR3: TGTGCCAGCACTGCTAGCGGGGCACGGGAGCAGTTCTTC. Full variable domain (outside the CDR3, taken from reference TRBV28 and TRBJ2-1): DVKVTQSSRYLVKRTGEKVFLECVQDMDHENMFWYRQDPGLGLRLIYFSYDVKMKEKGDIPEGYSVSREKKERFSLILESASTNQTSMYLCASTASGAREQFFGPGTRLTVL.

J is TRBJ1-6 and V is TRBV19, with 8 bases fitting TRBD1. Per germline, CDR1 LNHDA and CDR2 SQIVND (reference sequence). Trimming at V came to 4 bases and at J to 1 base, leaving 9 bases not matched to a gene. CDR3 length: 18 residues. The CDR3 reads CASSTRQGLRSYNSPLHF. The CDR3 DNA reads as TGTGCCAGTAGTACCCGACAGGGGCTTAGGTCCTATAATTCACCCCTCCACTTT.